This paragraph reports one TCR beta chain. This record comes from a study of blood T cell repertoires in COVID-19. Study summary: There were acute and convalescent COVID-19 samples, and they came from the United States, Italy and Spain. The cDNA or gDNA used as material had been derived from T cells, B-cell-depleted T cells, or PBMCs.

Trimming left V 0 bases short and J 2 bases short, with 5 bases between. From germline, CDR1 is SGDLS and CDR2 YYNGEE. CDR3 length: 13 residues. Original handling: The authors estimated nucleated cell counts from reference gene primer amplification. TCRdb's table, derived via immunoSEQ multiplex PCR, lists solely in-frame clones and lacks some. V and J calls and clone size are given by that table; D and trimming were obtained from the DNA. The sample includes under 200,000 clones, about 88% seen only once; the top ten take 0.99%. The sample was peripheral blood. The TCR sequence derives from a man aged 18 to 30 with acute or convalescent COVID-19. This sequence joins TRBV9 and TRBJ2-5, with D hard to call. CDR3 bases: TGTGCCAGCAGCGTAGGACATCAAGAGACCCAGTACTTC. It is translated as CASSVGHQETQYF. The variable domain in full, with the rest retrieved from reference TRBV9 and TRBJ2-5, is DSGVTQTPKHLITATGQRVTLRCSPRSGDLSVYWYQQSLDQGLQFLIQYYNGEERAKGNILERFSAQQFPDLHSELNLSSLELGDSALYFCASSVGHQETQYFGPGTRLLVL.